Sequencing of this TCR beta chain was carried out in a study of T cell repertoires in ileal Crohn's disease. Overall study: Biopsies of the neoterminal ileum at postoperative colonoscopy form M6 samples. Findings of the study overall: Every patient over 26.8% clonality showed endoscopic recurrence.

The method was immunoSEQ multiplex PCR; TCRdb's version includes in-frame clones alone and lacks a portion of them. This table has about 12,000 clones, around 86% appearing once. On this clone: Its antigen remains unknown.

Trimming took off 1 base at V and 3 bases at J, with 15 bases between the two ends. The CDR3 is 16 amino acids. CDR1 is MGHRA and CDR2 is YSYEKL in the germline V gene. The time point was: neoterminal ileum biopsy at postoperative endoscopy, about 6 months after surgery. Sequencing was performed on ileal tissue. The chain is built from TRBV4-1 and TRBJ1-1; D is unclear. The TCR was taken from an adult with Crohn's disease. The CDR3 region is CASSQGRGREYTEAFF. CDR3 nucleotide sequence: TGCGCCAGCAGCCAAGGAAGAGGGCGGGAGTACACTGAAGCTTTCTTT.